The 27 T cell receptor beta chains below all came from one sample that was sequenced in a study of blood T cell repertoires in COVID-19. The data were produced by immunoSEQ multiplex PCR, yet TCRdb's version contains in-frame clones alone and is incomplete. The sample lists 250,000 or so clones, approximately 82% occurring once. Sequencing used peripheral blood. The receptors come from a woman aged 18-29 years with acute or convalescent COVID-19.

CDR3 DNA: TGTGCCAGTAGGGACAGGGGATCAACTAATGAAAAACTGTTTTTT. This sequence encodes CASRDRGSTNEKLFF. The chain employs TRBV19 and TRBJ1-4; 9 bases line up with TRBD1. The CDR3 loop spans 15 amino acids. Trimming cost V 6 bases and J 0 bases; bases outside gene matches: 2. CDR1 and CDR2 (germline): LNHDA, SQIVND (reference sequence). The full variable domain, rest sourced from reference TRBV19 and TRBJ1-4, is DGGITQSPKYLFRKEGQNVTLSCEQNLNHDAMYWYRQDPGQGLRLIYYSQIVNDFQKGDIAEGYSVSREKKESFPLTVTSAQKNPTAFYLCASRDRGSTNEKLFFGSGTQLSVL.

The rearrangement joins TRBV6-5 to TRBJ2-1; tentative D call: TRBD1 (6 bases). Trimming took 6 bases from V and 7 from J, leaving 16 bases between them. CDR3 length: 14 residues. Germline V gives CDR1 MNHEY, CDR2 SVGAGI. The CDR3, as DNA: TGTGCCAGCAGAGGGGGTGACTCATGGAATGAGCAGTTCTTC. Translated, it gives CASRGGDSWNEQFF.

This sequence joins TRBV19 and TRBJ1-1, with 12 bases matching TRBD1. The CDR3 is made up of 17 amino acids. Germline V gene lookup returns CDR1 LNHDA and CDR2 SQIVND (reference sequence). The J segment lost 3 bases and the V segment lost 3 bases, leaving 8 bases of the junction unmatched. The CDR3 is CASSIGRDRGHYTEAFF. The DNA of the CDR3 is TGTGCCAGTAGTATTGGAAGGGACAGGGGGCATTACACTGAAGCTTTCTTT.

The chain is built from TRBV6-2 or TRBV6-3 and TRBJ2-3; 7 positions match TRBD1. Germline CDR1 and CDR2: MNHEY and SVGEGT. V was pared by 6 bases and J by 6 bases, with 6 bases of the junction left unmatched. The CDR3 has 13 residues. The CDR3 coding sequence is TGTGCCAGCAGCCCGACAGGGAAGGATACGCAGTATTTT. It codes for CASSPTGKDTQYF.

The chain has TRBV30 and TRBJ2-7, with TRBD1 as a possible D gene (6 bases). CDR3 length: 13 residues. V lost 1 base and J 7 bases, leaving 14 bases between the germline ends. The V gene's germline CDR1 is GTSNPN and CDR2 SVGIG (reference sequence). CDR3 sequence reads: CAWSETGMGEQYF. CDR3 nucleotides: TGTGCCTGGAGTGAGACAGGTATGGGGGAGCAGTACTTC.

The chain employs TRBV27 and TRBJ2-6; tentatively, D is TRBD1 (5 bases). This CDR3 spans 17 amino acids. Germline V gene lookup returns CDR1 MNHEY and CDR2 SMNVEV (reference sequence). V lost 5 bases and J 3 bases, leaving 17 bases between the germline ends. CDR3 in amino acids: CASSPPNRFYGANVLTF. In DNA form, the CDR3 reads TGTGCCAGCAGTCCGCCAAACAGGTTCTATGGGGCCAACGTCCTGACTTTC.

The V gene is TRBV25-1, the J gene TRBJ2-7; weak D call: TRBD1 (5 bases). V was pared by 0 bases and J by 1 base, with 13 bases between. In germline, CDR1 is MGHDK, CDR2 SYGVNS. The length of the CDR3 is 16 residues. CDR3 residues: CASSEYAAGPSYEQYF. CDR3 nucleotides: TGTGCCAGCAGTGAATACGCGGCAGGGCCGTCCTACGAGCAGTACTTC.

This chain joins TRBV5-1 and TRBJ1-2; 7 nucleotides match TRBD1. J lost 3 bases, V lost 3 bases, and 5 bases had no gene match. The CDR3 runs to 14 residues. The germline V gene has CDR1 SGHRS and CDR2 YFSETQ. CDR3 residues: CASSSLTGDYGYTF. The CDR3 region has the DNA TGCGCCAGCAGCTCCCTTACAGGGGACTATGGCTACACCTTC.

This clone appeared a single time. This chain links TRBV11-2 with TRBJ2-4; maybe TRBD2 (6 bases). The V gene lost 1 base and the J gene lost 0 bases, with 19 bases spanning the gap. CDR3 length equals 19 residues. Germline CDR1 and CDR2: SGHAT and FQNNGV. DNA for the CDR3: TGTGCCAGCAGCTTAGCAGCCCTCGGAGTAGCGGTAGCCAAAAACATTCAGTACTTC. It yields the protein CASSLAALGVAVAKNIQYF.

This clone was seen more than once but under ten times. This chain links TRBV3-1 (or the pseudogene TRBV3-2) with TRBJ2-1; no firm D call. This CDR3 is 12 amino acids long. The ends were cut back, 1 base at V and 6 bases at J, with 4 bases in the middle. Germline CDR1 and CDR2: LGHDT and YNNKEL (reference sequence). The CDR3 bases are TGTGCCAGCAGCCAAGTAGCCAATGAGCAGTTCTTC. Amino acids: CASSQVANEQFF.

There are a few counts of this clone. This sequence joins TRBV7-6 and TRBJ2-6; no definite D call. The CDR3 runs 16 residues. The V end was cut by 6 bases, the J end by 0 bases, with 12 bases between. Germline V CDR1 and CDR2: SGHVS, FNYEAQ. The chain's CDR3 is CASSLLAYSGANVLTF. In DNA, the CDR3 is TGTGCCAGCAGTCTACTTGCTTACTCTGGGGCCAACGTCCTGACTTTC.

CDR3 nucleotides: TGTGCCAGCAGCCAAGGACAGGGGTGGGAAAAACTGTTTTTT. Its protein product is CASSQGQGWEKLFF. V usage is TRBV28 and J usage is TRBJ1-4, with TRBD1 matching 9 bases. The V gene's germline CDR1 is MDHEN and CDR2 SYDVKM. The CDR3 runs 14 residues. J was trimmed by 8 bases and V by 6 bases; bases with no gene match: 7. Variable domain in full (rest from reference TRBV28 and TRBJ1-4): DVKVTQSSRYLVKRTGEKVFLECVQDMDHENMFWYRQDPGLGLRLIYFSYDVKMKEKGDIPEGYSVSREKKERFSLILESASTNQTSMYLCASSQGQGWEKLFFGSGTQLSVL.

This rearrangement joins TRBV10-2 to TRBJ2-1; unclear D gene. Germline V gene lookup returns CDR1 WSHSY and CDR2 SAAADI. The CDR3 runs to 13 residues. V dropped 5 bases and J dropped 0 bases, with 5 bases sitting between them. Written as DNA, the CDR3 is TGCGCCAGCAGTAAATACTCCTACAATGAGCAGTTCTTC. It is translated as CASSKYSYNEQFF.

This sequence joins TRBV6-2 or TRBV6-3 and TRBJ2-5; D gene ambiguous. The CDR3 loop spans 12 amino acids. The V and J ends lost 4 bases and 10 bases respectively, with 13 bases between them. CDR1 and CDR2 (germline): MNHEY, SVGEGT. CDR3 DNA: TGTGCCAGCAGTTCCCCTGGTAGTGGCCAGTACTTC. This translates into CASSSPGSGQYF.

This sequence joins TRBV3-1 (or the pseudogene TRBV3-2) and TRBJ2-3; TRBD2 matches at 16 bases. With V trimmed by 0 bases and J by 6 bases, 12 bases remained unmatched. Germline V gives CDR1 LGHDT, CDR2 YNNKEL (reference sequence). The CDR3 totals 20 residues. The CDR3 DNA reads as TGTGCCAGCAGCCAAGAGGGGACTAGCGGGAGGGCCGCCGGGTGGGATACGCAGTATTTT. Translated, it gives CASSQEGTSGRAAGWDTQYF.

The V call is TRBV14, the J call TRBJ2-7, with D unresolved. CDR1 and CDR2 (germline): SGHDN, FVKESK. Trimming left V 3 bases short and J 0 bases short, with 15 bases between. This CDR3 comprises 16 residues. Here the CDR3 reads CASSHLYSGFSYEQYF. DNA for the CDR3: TGTGCCAGCAGCCACCTCTATTCAGGCTTCTCCTACGAGCAGTACTTC.

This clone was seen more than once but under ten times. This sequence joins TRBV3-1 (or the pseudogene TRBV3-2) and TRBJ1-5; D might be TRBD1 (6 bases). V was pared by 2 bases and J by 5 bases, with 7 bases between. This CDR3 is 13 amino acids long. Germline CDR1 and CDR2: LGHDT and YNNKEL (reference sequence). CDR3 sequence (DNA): TGTGCCAGCAGCCAAAAGGGGGATCAGCCCCAGCATTTT. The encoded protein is CASSQKGDQPQHF.

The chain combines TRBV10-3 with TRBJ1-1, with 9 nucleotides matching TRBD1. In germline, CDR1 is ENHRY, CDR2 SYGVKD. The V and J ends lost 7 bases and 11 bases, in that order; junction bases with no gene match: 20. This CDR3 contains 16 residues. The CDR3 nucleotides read TGTGCCATCACCCCGGGACAGGGTTTCGGGCTGGGTCTGGCTTTCTTT. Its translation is CAITPGQGFGLGLAFF.

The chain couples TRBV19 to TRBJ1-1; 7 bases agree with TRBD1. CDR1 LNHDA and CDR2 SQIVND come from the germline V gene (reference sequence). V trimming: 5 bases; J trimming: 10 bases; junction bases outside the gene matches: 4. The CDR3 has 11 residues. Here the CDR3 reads CASSRQGVAFF. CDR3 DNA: TGTGCCAGTAGTCGACAGGGAGTAGCTTTCTTT. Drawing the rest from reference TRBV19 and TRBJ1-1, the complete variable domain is DGGITQSPKYLFRKEGQNVTLSCEQNLNHDAMYWYRQDPGQGLRLIYYSQIVNDFQKGDIAEGYSVSREKKESFPLTVTSAQKNPTAFYLCASSRQGVAFFGQGTRLTVV.

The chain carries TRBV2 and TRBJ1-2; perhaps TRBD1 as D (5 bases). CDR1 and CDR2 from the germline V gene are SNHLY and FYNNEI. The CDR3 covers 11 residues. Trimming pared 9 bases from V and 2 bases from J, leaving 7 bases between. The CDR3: CARRQNYGYTF. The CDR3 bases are TGTGCCAGAAGACAGAACTATGGCTACACCTTC.

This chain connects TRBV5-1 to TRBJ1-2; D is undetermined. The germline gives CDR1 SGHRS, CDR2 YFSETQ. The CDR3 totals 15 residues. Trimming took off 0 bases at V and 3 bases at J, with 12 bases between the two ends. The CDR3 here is CASSLGPGLDYGYTF. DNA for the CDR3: TGCGCCAGCAGCTTGGGCCCGGGATTGGACTATGGCTACACCTTC.

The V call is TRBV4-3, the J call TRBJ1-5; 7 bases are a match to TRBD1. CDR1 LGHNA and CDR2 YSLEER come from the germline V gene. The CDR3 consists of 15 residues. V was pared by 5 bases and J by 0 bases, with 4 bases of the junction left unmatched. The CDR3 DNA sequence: TGCGCCAGCAGCGAGTACAGGGGTAGCAATCAGCCCCAGCATTTT. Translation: CASSEYRGSNQPQHF.

CDR3 bases: TGCGCCAGCAGCCAAGACGCTTCTAGCGGGAGTTTCGACGAGCAGTACTTC. Its translation is CASSQDASSGSFDEQYF. The V gene is TRBV4-3, the J gene TRBJ2-7; 10 positions match TRBD2. From germline, CDR1 is LGHNA and CDR2 YSLEER. The CDR3 has 17 amino acids. V was pared by 0 bases and J by 5 bases, with 10 bases of the junction left unmatched.

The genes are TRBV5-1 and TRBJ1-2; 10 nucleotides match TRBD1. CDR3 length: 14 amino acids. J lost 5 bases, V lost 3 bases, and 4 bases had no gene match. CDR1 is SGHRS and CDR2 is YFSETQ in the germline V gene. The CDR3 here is CASSSDRGQYGYTF. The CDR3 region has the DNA TGCGCCAGCAGCTCCGACAGGGGGCAATATGGCTACACCTTC.

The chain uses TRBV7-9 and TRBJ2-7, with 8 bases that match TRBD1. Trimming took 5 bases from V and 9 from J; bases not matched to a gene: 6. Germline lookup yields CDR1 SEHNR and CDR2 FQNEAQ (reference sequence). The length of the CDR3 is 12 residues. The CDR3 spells CASSQRQGSQYF. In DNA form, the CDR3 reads TGTGCCAGCAGCCAGCGACAGGGGTCGCAGTACTTC.

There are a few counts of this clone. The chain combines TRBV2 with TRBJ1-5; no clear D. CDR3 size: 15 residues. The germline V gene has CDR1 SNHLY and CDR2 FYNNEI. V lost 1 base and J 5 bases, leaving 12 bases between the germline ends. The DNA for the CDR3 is TGTGCCAGCAGTGAAGTTAGGATTGGAGATCAGCCCCAGCATTTT. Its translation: CASSEVRIGDQPQHF.

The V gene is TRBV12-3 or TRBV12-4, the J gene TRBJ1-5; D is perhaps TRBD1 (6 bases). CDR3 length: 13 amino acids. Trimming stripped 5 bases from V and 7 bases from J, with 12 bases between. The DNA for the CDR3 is TGTGCCAGCAGTACAGGGATGGGCCAGCCCCAGCATTTT. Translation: CASSTGMGQPQHF.